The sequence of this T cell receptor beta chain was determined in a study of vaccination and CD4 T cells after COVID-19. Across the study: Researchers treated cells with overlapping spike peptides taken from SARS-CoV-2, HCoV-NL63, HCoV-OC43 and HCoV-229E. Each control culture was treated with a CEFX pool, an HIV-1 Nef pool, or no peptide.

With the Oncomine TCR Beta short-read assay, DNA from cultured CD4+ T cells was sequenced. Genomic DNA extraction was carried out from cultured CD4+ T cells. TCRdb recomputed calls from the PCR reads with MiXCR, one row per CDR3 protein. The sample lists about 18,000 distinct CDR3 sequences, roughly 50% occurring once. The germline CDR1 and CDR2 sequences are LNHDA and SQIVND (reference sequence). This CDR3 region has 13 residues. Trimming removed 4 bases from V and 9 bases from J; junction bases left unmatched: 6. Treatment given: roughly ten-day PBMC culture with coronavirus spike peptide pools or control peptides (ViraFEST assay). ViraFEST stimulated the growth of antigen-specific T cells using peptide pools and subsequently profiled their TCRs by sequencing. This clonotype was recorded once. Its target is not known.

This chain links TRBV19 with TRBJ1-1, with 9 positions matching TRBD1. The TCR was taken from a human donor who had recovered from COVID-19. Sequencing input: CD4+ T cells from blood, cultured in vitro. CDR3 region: CASSSSGTGKAFF. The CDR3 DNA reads TGTGCCAGTAGTAGCTCCGGGACAGGGAAAGCTTTCTTT. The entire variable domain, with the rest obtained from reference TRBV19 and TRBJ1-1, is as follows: DGGITQSPKYLFRKEGQNVTLSCEQNLNHDAMYWYRQDPGQGLRLIYYSQIVNDFQKGDIAEGYSVSREKKESFPLTVTSAQKNPTAFYLCASSSSGTGKAFFGQGTRLTVV.